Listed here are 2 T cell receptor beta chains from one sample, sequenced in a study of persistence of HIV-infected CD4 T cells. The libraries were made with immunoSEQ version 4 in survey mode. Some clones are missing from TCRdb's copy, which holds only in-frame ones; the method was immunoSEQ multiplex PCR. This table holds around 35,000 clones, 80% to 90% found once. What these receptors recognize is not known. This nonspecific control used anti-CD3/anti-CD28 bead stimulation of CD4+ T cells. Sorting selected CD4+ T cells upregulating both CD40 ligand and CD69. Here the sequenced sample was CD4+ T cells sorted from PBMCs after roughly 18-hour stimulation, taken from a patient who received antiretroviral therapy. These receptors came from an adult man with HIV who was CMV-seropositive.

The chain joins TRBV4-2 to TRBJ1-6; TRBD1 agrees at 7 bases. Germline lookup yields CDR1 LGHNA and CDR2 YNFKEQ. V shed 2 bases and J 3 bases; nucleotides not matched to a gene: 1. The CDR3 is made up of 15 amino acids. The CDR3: CASSQRDSYNSPLHF. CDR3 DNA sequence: TGTGCCAGCAGCCAACGGGACAGCTATAATTCACCCCTCCACTTT.

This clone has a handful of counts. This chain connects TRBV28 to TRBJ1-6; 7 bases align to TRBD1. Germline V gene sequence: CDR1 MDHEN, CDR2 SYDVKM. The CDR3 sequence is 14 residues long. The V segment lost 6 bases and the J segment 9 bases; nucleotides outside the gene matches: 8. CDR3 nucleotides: TGTGCCAGCAGCCCGGACAGGCGGAGTTCACCCCTCCACTTT. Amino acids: CASSPDRRSSPLHF.